This TCR beta chain appears in the sequencing data of a study of vaccination effects on CD4 cells after COVID-19. ViraFEST expansion of antigen-specific CD4+ T cells with viral peptide pools preceded sequencing. Following 10 days of culture, CD4+ T cells were isolated. Vaccinated participants had no history of SARS-CoV-2 infection and tested negative for nucleocapsid antibodies. Notes on this clone: Antigen unknown.

The CDR3 extends over 14 amino acids. Germline V gives CDR1 SGDLS, CDR2 YYNGEE. V lost 2 bases and J 4 bases, leaving 12 bases between the germline ends. The assay was immunoSEQ multiplex PCR, and TCRdb's table has in-frame clones only and misses some. The repertoire includes tens of thousands of clones, over 70% of them detected once, and over 9.5% sits in the top ten. The sequence came from a human donor who received a COVID-19 vaccine. The rearrangement uses TRBV9 and TRBJ2-5; D not resolved. The sequencing here drew on CD4+ T cells from PBMCs cultured with SARS-CoV-2 spike peptides, taken before COVID-19 vaccination. The CDR3 region has the DNA TGTGCCAGCAGCGTGTCCGGGTCGGGAGAGACCCAGTACTTC. It specifies CASSVSGSGETQYF.